A selection of T cell receptor beta chains follows, all from one sample in a study of human thymus T cells. Clones were sequenced by immunoSEQ multiplex PCR, and TCRdb holds only the in-frame ones, with some missing. The sample holds approximately 49,000 clones, 95% seen once. The specimen sequenced was blood. These receptors all come from a girl under three years old with a congenital heart defect but otherwise immunologically healthy. CDR3s leave out the opening cysteine and the closing phenylalanine or tryptophan. D genes are given only for firm matches.

>TRBV30|.
AWSWDTGRPQH
>TRBV30|TRBD2
AWSLLAGGGGEQF
>TRBV21-1|.
ASSPVSGLAGVWVTDTQY
>TRBV9|.
ASSSGHVGTDTQY
>TRBV4-3|TRBD2
ASSQDLAGGLSTQY
>TRBV6-5|.
ASRRGFYEQY
>TRBV4-2|.
ASSQVGRTGSGNTIY
>TRBV5-1|.
ASTPSGVSYNEQF
>TRBV14|.
ASSQGRARYNEQF
>TRBV4-2|TRBD1
ASSQDPDRVQNTEAF
>TRBV19|TRBD1
ASSPTLGTGYNEQF
>TRBV5-5|TRBD1
ASSARDRANTGELF
>TRBV10-2|.
ASGYTDTQY
>TRBV19|TRBD2
ASSIWDTGTSGTHSYNEQF
>TRBV9|.
ASSVNLGETQY
>TRBV4-2|TRBD2
ASSLRVAGALDNEQF
>TRBV4-3|.
ASSQGPARVRYNEQF
>TRBV18|.
ASSYGYTDTQY
>TRBV19|TRBD2
ASKGLAGPNEQF
>TRBV28|.
ASSSRGSGANVLT
>TRBV30|.
AWSVGSSGANVLT
>TRBV7-8|TRBD2
ASSYSGAGGAGELF
>TRBV4-1|.
ASSPRREYNEQF
>TRBV28|TRBD2
ASSLSGGLFNEQF
>TRBV6-5|.
ASSPLDTDTQY
>TRBV7-2|TRBD2
ASSQSRTSGNEQF
>TRBV7-2|TRBD1
ASSFDRGTDTQY
>TRBV18|.
ASSVVRVQSITDTQY